These T cell receptor beta chains were read from a single sample in a study of OX40 agonist ivuxolimab in advanced cancers. Clones were sequenced by immunoSEQ multiplex PCR, and TCRdb holds only the in-frame ones, with some missing. This sample has 75,000 to 90,000 clones; around 84% occur once, and the top ten carry around 7.3%. Sequencing used CD4+ or CD8+ T cells sorted from blood, obtained in a trial of the OX40 agonist ivuxolimab. The receptors were gathered from an adult with an advanced solid tumor such as melanoma, head and neck, liver or kidney cancer. Each CDR3 is given with its conserved first and last residue. The order of the fields is J gene, D gene, clone size, V gene, CDR3 DNA, CDR3 protein. A D gene is named only where the DNA matches it firmly. Some rows mark clone size as missing; the rest say once, few, many or name a class of expanded clone.

J gene: TRBJ2-7
D gene: .
clone size: once
V gene: TRBV19
CDR3 DNA: TGTGCCAGTAGTAGCTTGGGCCAGAACGAGCAGTACTTC
CDR3 protein: CASSSLGQNEQYF

J gene: TRBJ2-5
D gene: .
clone size: .
V gene: TRBV6-6
CDR3 DNA: TGTGCCAGCAGTTACCCCAAAGAGACCCAGTACTTC
CDR3 protein: CASSYPKETQYF

J gene: TRBJ2-1
D gene: .
clone size: .
V gene: TRBV6-5
CDR3 DNA: TGTGCCAGCAGTTACAGTATATTTAGACAGGAGCAGTTCTTC
CDR3 protein: CASSYSIFRQEQFF

J gene: TRBJ1-1
D gene: .
clone size: .
V gene: TRBV19
CDR3 DNA: TGTGCCAGTAGTATAAACCTTGAAGCTTTCTTT
CDR3 protein: CASSINLEAFF

J gene: TRBJ2-3
D gene: .
clone size: .
V gene: TRBV30
CDR3 DNA: TGTGCCTGGACACAGGGTGGAGATACGCAGTATTTT
CDR3 protein: CAWTQGGDTQYF

J gene: TRBJ2-7
D gene: .
clone size: few
V gene: TRBV11-2
CDR3 DNA: TGTGCCAGCAGCTTTGGACCGTCCTACGAGCAGTACTTC
CDR3 protein: CASSFGPSYEQYF

J gene: TRBJ1-5
D gene: TRBD1
clone size: .
V gene: TRBV30
CDR3 DNA: TGTGCCTGGAGTGAGGGGACAGACCTTAATCAGCCCCAGCATTTT
CDR3 protein: CAWSEGTDLNQPQHF

J gene: TRBJ2-7
D gene: TRBD2
clone size: .
V gene: TRBV9
CDR3 DNA: TGTGCCAGCAGCTCAACGGCCGAGGGACTAGCATCCTACGAGCAGTACTTC
CDR3 protein: CASSSTAEGLASYEQYF

J gene: TRBJ2-5
D gene: .
clone size: .
V gene: TRBV2
CDR3 DNA: TGTGCCAGCCGGCGGTGGGGGGAGACCCAGTACTTC
CDR3 protein: CASRRWGETQYF

J gene: TRBJ1-6
D gene: .
clone size: .
V gene: TRBV7-2
CDR3 DNA: TGTGCCAGCAGCTACCCCCAGGGCATGAATTATTCACCCCTCCACTTT
CDR3 protein: CASSYPQGMNYSPLHF

J gene: TRBJ2-1
D gene: TRBD1
clone size: .
V gene: TRBV5-1
CDR3 DNA: TGCGCCAGCAGCCCCGAGGGACAGGACTACAATGAGCAGTTCTTC
CDR3 protein: CASSPEGQDYNEQFF

J gene: TRBJ2-7
D gene: .
clone size: .
V gene: TRBV30
CDR3 DNA: TGTGCCTGGAGTGTAGGGTTCTACGAGCAGTACTTC
CDR3 protein: CAWSVGFYEQYF

J gene: TRBJ1-1
D gene: TRBD1
clone size: once
V gene: TRBV6-1
CDR3 DNA: TGTGCCAGCAGCCAGGACAGGGCTACTGAAGCTTTCTTT
CDR3 protein: CASSQDRATEAFF

J gene: TRBJ2-5
D gene: TRBD2
clone size: .
V gene: TRBV30
CDR3 DNA: TGTGCCTGGACCGGACTAGCGGGAGGGGAGACCCAGTACTTC
CDR3 protein: CAWTGLAGGETQYF

J gene: TRBJ2-3
D gene: .
clone size: .
V gene: TRBV6-1
CDR3 DNA: TGTGCCAGCTCCACAGGGACCTCCACAGATACGCAGTATTTT
CDR3 protein: CASSTGTSTDTQYF

J gene: TRBJ1-2
D gene: TRBD1
clone size: .
V gene: TRBV30
CDR3 DNA: TGTGCCTGGAGAGTTACCGGACAGGGGAACTATGGCTACACCTTC
CDR3 protein: CAWRVTGQGNYGYTF

J gene: TRBJ1-4
D gene: .
clone size: .
V gene: TRBV18
CDR3 DNA: TGTGCCAGCTCACCAAGGGGCGTTGAAAAACTGTTTTTT
CDR3 protein: CASSPRGVEKLFF

J gene: TRBJ2-1
D gene: TRBD2
clone size: .
V gene: TRBV7-9
CDR3 DNA: TGTGCCAGCAGCTTGGGACTAGCGGTCTATGAGCAGTTCTTC
CDR3 protein: CASSLGLAVYEQFF

J gene: TRBJ2-1
D gene: TRBD2
clone size: .
V gene: TRBV7-8
CDR3 DNA: TGTGCCAGCCGGCGGACTAGCGGGGGGGCCGGGAAGCCCCAGCGGGAGCAGTTCTTC
CDR3 protein: CASRRTSGGAGKPQREQFF

J gene: TRBJ2-5
D gene: .
clone size: .
V gene: TRBV11-1
CDR3 DNA: TGTGCCAGCAGCTTAGGTTTTACGGGCCTCGGGGAGACCCAGTACTTC
CDR3 protein: CASSLGFTGLGETQYF

J gene: TRBJ1-4
D gene: .
clone size: .
V gene: TRBV5-1
CDR3 DNA: TGCGCCAGCAGCTTGGACAGGCTCGATGAAAAACTGTTTTTT
CDR3 protein: CASSLDRLDEKLFF

J gene: TRBJ1-2
D gene: .
clone size: .
V gene: TRBV19
CDR3 DNA: TGTGCCAGTCAGGACCGGGACGGAGGCCTACATGGCTACACCTTC
CDR3 protein: CASQDRDGGLHGYTF

J gene: TRBJ2-2
D gene: .
clone size: .
V gene: TRBV7-6
CDR3 DNA: TGTGCCAGCAGCCCAGAGATACAGGGTGCCGCCAACACCGGGGAGCTGTTTTTT
CDR3 protein: CASSPEIQGAANTGELFF

J gene: TRBJ2-1
D gene: .
clone size: .
V gene: TRBV6-1
CDR3 DNA: TGTGCCAGCAGTGTCACAGGGTGGGGGCAGTTCTTC
CDR3 protein: CASSVTGWGQFF

J gene: TRBJ1-2
D gene: .
clone size: .
V gene: TRBV19
CDR3 DNA: TGTGCCAGTAGTATACAAGGGGCGAACTATGGCTACACCTTC
CDR3 protein: CASSIQGANYGYTF

J gene: TRBJ2-3
D gene: .
clone size: .
V gene: TRBV7-3
CDR3 DNA: TGTGCCAGCAGCTTAAGGCCTGCGGGGTCTAGCACAGATACGCAGTATTTT
CDR3 protein: CASSLRPAGSSTDTQYF

J gene: TRBJ2-3
D gene: TRBD1
clone size: .
V gene: TRBV9
CDR3 DNA: TGTGCCAGCAGCCCCCGGACAGGGGGAAACACAGATACGCAGTATTTT
CDR3 protein: CASSPRTGGNTDTQYF

J gene: TRBJ2-1
D gene: .
clone size: .
V gene: TRBV27
CDR3 DNA: TGTGCCAGCAGTGCCACAGGATACAATGAGCAGTTCTTC
CDR3 protein: CASSATGYNEQFF

J gene: TRBJ2-7
D gene: TRBD2
clone size: .
V gene: TRBV4-1
CDR3 DNA: TGCGCCAGCAGCCAAAAACCCGGGACTAGCGGGGGGGCCGGAAAGTTGGACGAGCAGTACTTC
CDR3 protein: CASSQKPGTSGGAGKLDEQYF

J gene: TRBJ2-5
D gene: .
clone size: .
V gene: TRBV6-6
CDR3 DNA: TGTGCCAGCAGCCCAGGGGGAGGGGGCCCGGGAGAGACCCAGTACTTC
CDR3 protein: CASSPGGGGPGETQYF

J gene: TRBJ2-7
D gene: .
clone size: .
V gene: TRBV7-8
CDR3 DNA: TGTGCCAGCAGCTTAGGGGGACATTCTTTCTCCTACGAGCAGTACTTC
CDR3 protein: CASSLGGHSFSYEQYF

J gene: TRBJ1-1
D gene: TRBD1
clone size: .
V gene: TRBV6-5
CDR3 DNA: TGTGCCAGCAGTTCGACTCTTGACAGGGCCGCTTTCTTT
CDR3 protein: CASSSTLDRAAFF

J gene: TRBJ2-1
D gene: TRBD2
clone size: .
V gene: TRBV7-2
CDR3 DNA: TGTGCCAGCAGCCTCCGCGGACTAGCGGGAGCTATTGAGCAGTTCTTC
CDR3 protein: CASSLRGLAGAIEQFF

J gene: TRBJ2-4
D gene: .
clone size: .
V gene: TRBV6-5
CDR3 DNA: TGTGCCAGCAGTTTCCAAAACATTCAGTACTTC
CDR3 protein: CASSFQNIQYF

J gene: TRBJ2-7
D gene: .
clone size: .
V gene: TRBV7-9
CDR3 DNA: TGTGCCAGCAGCTTGGAGGGCTCCTCCTACGAGCAGTACTTC
CDR3 protein: CASSLEGSSYEQYF

J gene: TRBJ1-5
D gene: .
clone size: .
V gene: TRBV30
CDR3 DNA: TGTGCCTGGAGTGGTGCAAGGCAGAGCAATCAGCCCCAGCATTTT
CDR3 protein: CAWSGARQSNQPQHF

J gene: TRBJ1-6
D gene: .
clone size: once
V gene: TRBV30
CDR3 DNA: TGTGCCTGGAGACCGGCGGGTAGTTCACCCCTCCACTTT
CDR3 protein: CAWRPAGSSPLHF